This TCR beta chain appears in the sequencing data of a study of T cell changes during pregnancy in multiple sclerosis. Germline CDR1 MGHRA, CDR2 YSYEKL. Trimming left V 4 bases short and J 4 bases short, with 12 bases between. This CDR3 is 14 amino acids long. Assay: immunoSEQ multiplex PCR; the TCRdb copy retains only in-frame clones and omits some. The data hold about 49,000 clones, with 90% to 95% observed a single time. The rearrangement joins TRBV4-1 to TRBJ2-3; D unresolved. This sequence originates from a female donor with multiple sclerosis, enrolled in a pregnancy study. Sequencing used CD8+ T cells from peripheral blood mononuclear cells, obtained before pregnancy. This CDR3 is CASSPSTAADTQYF. The CDR3 region has the DNA TGCGCCAGCAGCCCTAGTACGGCCGCAGATACGCAGTATTTT.